This T cell receptor (beta chain) was recorded in a study of OX40 agonist ivuxolimab in advanced cancers. Study details: Those treated in dose escalation had hepatocellular carcinoma, melanoma, renal cell cancer or head and neck cancer. General observations from the study: Dose levels from 0.1 to 3.0 mg/kg saw CD4+ and CD8+ blood T cells expand clonally by week 6.

The germline V gene encodes CDR1 SEHNR and CDR2 FQNEAQ (reference sequence). With 5 bases clipped from V and 0 bases from J, the junction kept 9 bases outside the gene matches. This CDR3 region has 17 residues. With respect to this clone: No antigen is known for it.

TCRdb keeps only in-frame clones here, not all; method: immunoSEQ multiplex PCR. Here the sample spans some 100,000 clones, about 90% being singletons. The sequences come from CD4+ or CD8+ T cells sorted from blood, collected in a trial of the OX40 agonist ivuxolimab. The chain joins TRBV7-9 to TRBJ2-3; 9 positions match TRBD2. This TCR came from an adult with an advanced solid tumor such as melanoma, head and neck, liver or kidney cancer. CDR3 nucleotide sequence: TGTGCCAGCAGCGATCTTCGACTAGCGGCTAGCACAGATACGCAGTATTTT. As protein: CASSDLRLAASTDTQYF. The entire variable domain, with the rest obtained from reference TRBV7-9 and TRBJ2-3, is as follows: DTGVSQNPRHKITKRGQNVTFRCDPISEHNRLYWYRQTLGQGPEFLTYFQNEAQLEKSRLLSDRFSAERPKGSFSTLEIQRTEQGDSAMYLCASSDLRLAASTDTQYFGPGTRLTVL.